This TCR beta chain was recorded in a study of beta chain features in type 1 diabetes. For the study at large: The patients were much like the healthy donors in age, gender and cell yields.

Every bit of the isolated RNA underwent reverse transcription, so sequencing read expressed TCRB transcripts. Sequencing of naive, central memory and regulatory T cell samples gave an average of about 3.9 million reads. Clones were read by immunoSEQ multiplex PCR, and TCRdb kept only the in-frame ones, dropping some. The sample lists about 650,000 clones, 9.5% to 15% occurring once. The table lists this clone with a few counts. Its antigen is still unknown. Study-level points and caveats: Within each of all four CD4+ subsets, Type 1 diabetes patients had TCRB CDR3s that were moderately but significantly shorter. Any role of HLA type in TCRB rearrangement remained unresolved here. Within patients, naive, central memory and Treg TCRB repertoires seemed more similar than within healthy donors.

V shed 6 bases and J shed 3 bases, with 12 bases lying between them. Germline V gene lookup returns CDR1 MGHDK and CDR2 SYGVNS. The CDR3 extends over 14 amino acids. The source of this sequence is a young man with type 1 diabetes. The sample was naive CD4+ T cells from blood. V usage is TRBV25-1 and J usage is TRBJ1-3; D gene unclear. The chain's CDR3 is CASSPDGHGNTIYF. CDR3 in DNA: TGTGCCAGCAGCCCGGATGGCCATGGAAACACCATATATTTT.